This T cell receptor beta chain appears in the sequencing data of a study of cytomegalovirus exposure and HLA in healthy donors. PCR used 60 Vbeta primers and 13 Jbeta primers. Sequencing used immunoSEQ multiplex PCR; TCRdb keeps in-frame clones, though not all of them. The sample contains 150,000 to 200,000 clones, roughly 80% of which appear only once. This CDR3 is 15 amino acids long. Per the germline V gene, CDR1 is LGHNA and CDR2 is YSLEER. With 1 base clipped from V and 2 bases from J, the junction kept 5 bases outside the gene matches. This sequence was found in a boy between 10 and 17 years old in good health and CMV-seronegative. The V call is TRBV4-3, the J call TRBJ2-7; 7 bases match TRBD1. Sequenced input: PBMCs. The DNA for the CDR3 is TGCGCCAGCAGCCAAGTGGTGGGGACAGCCTACGAGCAGTACTTC. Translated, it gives CASSQVVGTAYEQYF.